The text below deals with one T cell receptor (beta chain). TCRdb re-called the RT-PCR reads with MiXCR, one entry per CDR3 protein. The data contain about 680,000 distinct CDR3 sequences, 14% of them seen just once; the ten biggest clones take up 3% to 4.5%. The sequencing sample was made of memory CD4+ T cells from blood. The source of this sequence is a female donor in good health, serving as a healthy control.

The DNA for the CDR3 is TGTGCCAGCAGTTTCGGGGGGACAGGGGGCAATGAGCAGTACTTC. Amino acids: CASSFGGTGGNEQYF. This rearrangement joins TRBV6-5 to TRBJ2-7, with 12 bases identical to TRBD1. J lost 7 bases, V lost 4 bases, and 8 bases had no gene match. CDR3 length equals 15 residues. Germline V lookup: CDR1 MNHEY, CDR2 SVGAGI.